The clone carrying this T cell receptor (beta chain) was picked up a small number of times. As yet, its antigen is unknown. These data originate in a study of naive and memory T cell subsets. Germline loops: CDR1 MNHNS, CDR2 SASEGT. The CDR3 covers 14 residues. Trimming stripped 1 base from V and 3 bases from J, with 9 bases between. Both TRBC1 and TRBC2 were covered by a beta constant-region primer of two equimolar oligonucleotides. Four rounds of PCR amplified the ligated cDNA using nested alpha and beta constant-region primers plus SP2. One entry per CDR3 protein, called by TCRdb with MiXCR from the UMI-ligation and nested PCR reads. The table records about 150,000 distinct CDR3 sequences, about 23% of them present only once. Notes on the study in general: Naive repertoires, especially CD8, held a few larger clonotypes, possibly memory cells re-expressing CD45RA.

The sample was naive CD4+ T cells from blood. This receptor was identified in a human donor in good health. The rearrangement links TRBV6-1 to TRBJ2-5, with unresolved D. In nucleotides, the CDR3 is TGTGCCAGCAGTGAAGTGGGCCTAAAAGAGACCCAGTACTTC. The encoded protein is CASSEVGLKETQYF.